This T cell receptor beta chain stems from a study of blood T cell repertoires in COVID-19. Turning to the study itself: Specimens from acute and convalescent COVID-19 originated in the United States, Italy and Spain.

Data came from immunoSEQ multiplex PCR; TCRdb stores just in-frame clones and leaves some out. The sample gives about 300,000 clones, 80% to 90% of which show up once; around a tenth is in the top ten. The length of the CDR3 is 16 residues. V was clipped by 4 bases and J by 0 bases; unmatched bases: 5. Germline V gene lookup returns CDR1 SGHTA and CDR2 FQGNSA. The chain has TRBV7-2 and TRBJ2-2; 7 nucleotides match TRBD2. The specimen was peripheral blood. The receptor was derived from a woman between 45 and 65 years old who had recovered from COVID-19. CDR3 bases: TGTGCCAGCAGCTCCGCTAGCGGAACGAACACCGGGGAGCTGTTTTTT. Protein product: CASSSASGTNTGELFF.